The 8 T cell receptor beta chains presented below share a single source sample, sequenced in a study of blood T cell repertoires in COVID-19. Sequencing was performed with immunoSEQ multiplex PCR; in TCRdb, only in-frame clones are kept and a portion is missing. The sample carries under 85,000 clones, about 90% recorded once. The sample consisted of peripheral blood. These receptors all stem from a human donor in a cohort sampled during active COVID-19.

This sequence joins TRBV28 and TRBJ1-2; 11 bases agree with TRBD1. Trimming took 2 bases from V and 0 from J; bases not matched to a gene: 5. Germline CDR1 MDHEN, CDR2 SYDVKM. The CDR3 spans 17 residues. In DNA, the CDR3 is TGTGCCAGCAGTTTAACTGGGACAGGGGGTTCTAACTATGGCTACACCTTC. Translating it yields CASSLTGTGGSNYGYTF.

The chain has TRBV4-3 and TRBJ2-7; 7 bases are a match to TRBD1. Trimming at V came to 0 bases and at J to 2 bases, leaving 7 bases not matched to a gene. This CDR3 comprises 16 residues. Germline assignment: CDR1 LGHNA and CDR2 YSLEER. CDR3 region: CASSQDNRGWTYEQYF. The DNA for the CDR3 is TGCGCCAGCAGCCAAGATAACAGGGGATGGACCTACGAGCAGTACTTC.

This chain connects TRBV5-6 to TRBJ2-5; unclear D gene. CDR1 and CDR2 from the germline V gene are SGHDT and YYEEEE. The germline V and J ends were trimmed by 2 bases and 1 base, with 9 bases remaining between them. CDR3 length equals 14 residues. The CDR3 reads CASSFPPGQETQYF. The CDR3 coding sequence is TGTGCCAGCAGCTTCCCACCGGGCCAAGAGACCCAGTACTTC.

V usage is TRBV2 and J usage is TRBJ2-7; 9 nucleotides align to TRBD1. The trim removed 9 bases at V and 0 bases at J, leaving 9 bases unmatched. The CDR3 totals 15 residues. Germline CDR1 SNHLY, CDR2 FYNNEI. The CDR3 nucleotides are TGTGCCAGTGACGACCGGGACAGGGCCTCCTACGAGCAGTACTTC. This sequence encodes CASDDRDRASYEQYF.

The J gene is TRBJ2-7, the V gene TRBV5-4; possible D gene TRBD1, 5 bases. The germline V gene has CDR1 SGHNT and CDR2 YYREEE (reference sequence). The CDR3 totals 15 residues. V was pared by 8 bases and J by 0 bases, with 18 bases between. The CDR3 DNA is TGTGCCAGGGCCCTTAGAACAGGACCCTCCTACGAGCAGTACTTC. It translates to CARALRTGPSYEQYF.

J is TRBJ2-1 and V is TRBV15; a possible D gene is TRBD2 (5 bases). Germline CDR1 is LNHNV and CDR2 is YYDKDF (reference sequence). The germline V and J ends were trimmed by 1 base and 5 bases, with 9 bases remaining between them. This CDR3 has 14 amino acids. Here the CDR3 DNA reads TGTGCCACCAGCAGAGTCAGACTAAACAATGAGCAGTTCTTC. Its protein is CATSRVRLNNEQFF.

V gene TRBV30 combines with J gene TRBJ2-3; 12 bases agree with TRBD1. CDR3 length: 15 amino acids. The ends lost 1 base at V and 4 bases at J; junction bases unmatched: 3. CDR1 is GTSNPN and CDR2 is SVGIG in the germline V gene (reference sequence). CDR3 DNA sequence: TGTGCCTGGAGTGAGGGACAGGGGGCGGCAGATACGCAGTATTTT. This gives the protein CAWSEGQGAADTQYF.

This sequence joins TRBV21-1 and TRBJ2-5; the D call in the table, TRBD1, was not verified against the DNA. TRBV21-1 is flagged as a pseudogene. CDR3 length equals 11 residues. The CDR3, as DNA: TGTGCCAGCAGCAAAGCCCCCAGGGTTTACTTC. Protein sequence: CASSKAPRVYF.